These 13 T cell receptor beta chains originate from one sample sequenced in a study of CD8 T cells in ankylosing spondylitis (TCRdb year 2017). General study outcomes and caveats: A TCR beta motif of several highly homologous amino acid variants appeared characteristic of blood from ankylosing spondylitis patients.

The library was generated by 5' RACE. The instrument was an Illumina HiSeq 2500. The public reads were quality trimmed at Q25 with fastp and then assembled into clones with MiXCR by TCRdb, keeping productive beta chains. When rows share a CDR3 protein, they turn into one entry using the most common DNA and genes. The sample yields some 800,000 distinct CDR3 sequences; 12% were counted once. About 0.49% of the sample is held by the ten biggest clonotypes. These TCRs are of unknown antigen specificity. The sequenced sample was blood, either unsorted or a sorted T cell fraction (not recorded which). The receptors come from a male donor with ankylosing spondylitis.

The chain employs TRBV7-6 and TRBJ1-2; perhaps TRBD1 as D (5 bases). The germline V gene encodes CDR1 SGHVS and CDR2 FNYEAQ. The CDR3 contains 14 residues. Trimming took 0 bases from V and 8 from J, leaving 13 bases between them. The CDR3 DNA reads as TGTGCCAGCAGCTTAGCGGGACGGGGAGTCGGCTACACCTTC. Translating it yields CASSLAGRGVGYTF. Full variable domain (remainder filled in from reference TRBV7-6 and TRBJ1-2): GAGVSQSPRYKVTKRGQDVALRCDPISGHVSLYWYRQALGQGPEFLTYFNYEAQQDKSGLPNDRFSAERPEGSISTLTIQRTEQRDSAMYRCASSLAGRGVGYTFGSGTRLTVV.

This clonotype was detected a few times. This chain joins TRBV6-5 and TRBJ2-5, with D perhaps TRBD1 (6 bases). Per the germline V gene, CDR1 is MNHEY and CDR2 is SVGAGI. The CDR3 has 16 amino acids. V was trimmed by 0 bases and J by 3 bases, leaving 14 bases between them. CDR3 nucleotide sequence: TGTGCCAGCAGTTACTCTGGCAGGGGCGGAAAAGAGACCCAGTACTTC. Translation: CASSYSGRGGKETQYF.

The rearrangement links TRBV28 to TRBJ2-7; a weak D match, TRBD1 (6 bases). CDR1 is MDHEN, CDR2 SYDVKM, per germline. Trimming pared 2 bases from V and 3 bases from J, leaving 14 bases between. This CDR3 contains 15 residues. The CDR3 bases are TGTGCCAGCAGTTTAGACCCCGGGACACTCTACGAGCAGTACTTC. Its translation is CASSLDPGTLYEQYF.

The chain recombines TRBV5-1 with TRBJ2-4; maybe TRBD1 (5 bases). This CDR3 has 15 residues. The germline V and J ends were trimmed by 2 bases and 5 bases, with 14 bases remaining between them. CDR1 and CDR2 from the germline V gene are SGHRS and YFSETQ. CDR3 sequence: CASSLQDTLENIQYF. CDR3 DNA sequence: TGCGCCAGCAGCTTACAGGACACTCTCGAAAACATTCAGTACTTC.

This clonotype was counted many times. The chain has TRBV6-5 and TRBJ2-7; D not certain. This CDR3 has 11 residues. CDR1 MNHEY and CDR2 SVGAGI come from the germline V gene. V was pared by 5 bases and J by 8 bases, with 10 bases between. CDR3 DNA: TGTGCCAGCAGTCTCGCCGGCAAGCAGTACTTC. This codes for CASSLAGKQYF.

This clonotype was counted at least ten times. The chain is built from TRBV6-1 and TRBJ2-1; TRBD1 matches 7 bases. CDR1 MNHNS and CDR2 SASEGT come from the germline V gene. Trimming took 5 bases from V and 5 from J; bases not matched to a gene: 9. The CDR3 covers 15 residues. CDR3 nucleotide sequence: TGTGCCAGCAGTAGATCCGGGACAGCCAACAATGAGCAGTTCTTC. As protein: CASSRSGTANNEQFF.

This clonotype was picked up a small number of times. The gene calls are TRBV6-2 or TRBV6-3 and TRBJ2-7, with unresolved D. From germline, CDR1 is MNHEY and CDR2 SVGEGT. The CDR3 has 16 amino acids. The V end was cut by 8 bases, the J end by 0 bases, with 20 bases between. CDR3 residues: CASAGFGLDGSYEQYF. The CDR3 DNA reads as TGTGCCAGCGCAGGCTTCGGTCTAGACGGCTCCTACGAGCAGTACTTC.

This clonotype was observed many times. J is TRBJ2-1 and V is TRBV20-1; D is possibly TRBD1 (6 bases). Trimming pared 5 bases from V and 10 bases from J, leaving 12 bases between. Per germline, CDR1 DFQATT and CDR2 SNEGSKA (reference sequence). The CDR3 contains 11 residues. In DNA form, the CDR3 reads TGCAGTGCTGGGGGCCTGGAGGAGCAGTTCTTC. Protein product: CSAGGLEEQFF.

The chain employs TRBV29-1 and TRBJ2-5, with TRBD1 identical over 8 bases. The CDR3 contains 13 residues. CDR1 SQVTM and CDR2 ANQGSEA come from the germline V gene. Trimming cost V 4 bases and J 5 bases; bases outside gene matches: 6. CDR3 residues: CSVGQGWGETQYF. The CDR3 DNA reads TGCAGCGTTGGACAGGGGTGGGGGGAGACCCAGTACTTC.

This clonotype was detected only a few times. The rearrangement links TRBV10-3 to TRBJ2-5; D may be TRBD1 (6 bases). Germline lookup yields CDR1 ENHRY and CDR2 SYGVKD. The CDR3 contains 13 residues. V gave up 6 bases and J gave up 1 base, with 9 bases separating them. CDR3 bases: TGTGCCATCAGACAGGGACCCCAAGAGACCCAGTACTTC. Encoded protein: CAIRQGPQETQYF.

The chain has TRBV18 and TRBJ1-5; D may be TRBD1 (5 bases). This CDR3 is built from 14 residues. Germline CDR1 reads KGHSH; CDR2 reads LQKENI. With 3 bases removed from V and 4 bases from J, the gap between germline ends came to 10 bases. CDR3 protein: CASSPGRQNQPQHF. The CDR3 DNA sequence: TGTGCCAGCTCACCGGGACGGCAAAATCAGCCCCAGCATTTT.

The chain is built from TRBV11-1 and TRBJ2-7; D is unresolved. Germline V gives CDR1 SGHAT, CDR2 FQDESV (reference sequence). This CDR3 has 10 residues. V lost 5 bases and J 8 bases, leaving 7 bases between the germline ends. This CDR3 reads CASSNGKQYF. CDR3 sequence (DNA): TGTGCCAGCAGCAACGGTAAGCAGTACTTC. The variable domain in full, with the rest retrieved from reference TRBV11-1 and TRBJ2-7, is EAEVAQSPRYKITEKSQAVAFWCDPISGHATLYWYRQILGQGPELLVQFQDESVVDDSQLPKDRFSAERLKGVDSTLKIQPAELGDSAMYLCASSNGKQYFGPGTRLTVT.

V and J are TRBV10-3 and TRBJ1-2; tentatively, D is TRBD1 (5 bases). Germline V lookup: CDR1 ENHRY, CDR2 SYGVKD. The CDR3 totals 13 residues. V was cut by 10 bases and J by 0 bases, with 12 bases left in between. The CDR3 DNA reads as TGTGCCACCCAGGACACATCTAACTATGGCTACACCTTC. As protein: CATQDTSNYGYTF.